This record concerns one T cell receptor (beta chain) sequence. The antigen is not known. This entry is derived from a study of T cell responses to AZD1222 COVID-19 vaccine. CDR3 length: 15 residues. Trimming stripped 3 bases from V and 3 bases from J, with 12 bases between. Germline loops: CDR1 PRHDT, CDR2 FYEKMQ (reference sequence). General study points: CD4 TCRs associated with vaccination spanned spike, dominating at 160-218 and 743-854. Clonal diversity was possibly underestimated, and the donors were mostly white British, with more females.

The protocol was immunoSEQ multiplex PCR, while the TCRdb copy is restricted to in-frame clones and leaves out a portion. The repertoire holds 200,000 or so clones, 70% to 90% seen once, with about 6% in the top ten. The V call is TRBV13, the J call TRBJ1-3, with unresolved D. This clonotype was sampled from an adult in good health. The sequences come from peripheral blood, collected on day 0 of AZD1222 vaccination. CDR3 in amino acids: CASSFGVLGGNTIYF. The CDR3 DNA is TGTGCCAGCAGCTTTGGGGTGCTCGGTGGAAACACCATATATTTT. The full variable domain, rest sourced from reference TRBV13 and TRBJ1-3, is AAGVIQSPRHLIKEKRETATLKCYPIPRHDTVYWYQQGPGQDPQFLISFYEKMQSDKGSIPDRFSAQQFSDYHSELNMSSLELGDSALYFCASSFGVLGGNTIYFGEGSWLTVV.